This T cell receptor beta chain is from a study of OX40 agonist ivuxolimab in advanced cancers. In the study overall: Three partial responders included one hepatocellular carcinoma patient and two cutaneous melanoma patients. Notes on the study in general: Low normalized T-cell clonal expansion was also seen in some nonresponders.

Sequencing was performed with immunoSEQ multiplex PCR; in TCRdb, only in-frame clones are kept and a portion is missing. The sample shows 65,000 to 70,000 clones, roughly 90% of them seen only once. About this clone: Its matching antigen is unknown.

Systemic immunosuppression or autoimmune disease history was grounds to exclude patients. Germline V CDR1 and CDR2: SGHVS, FQNEAQ. V lost 3 bases to trimming and J lost 4 bases; unmatched junction nucleotides: 3. The CDR3 extends over 14 amino acids. Material: CD4+ or CD8+ T cells sorted from blood, obtained in a trial of the OX40 agonist ivuxolimab. The chain combines TRBV7-8 with TRBJ1-2; TRBD1 matches at 9 bases. This sequence originates from an adult with an advanced solid tumor such as melanoma, head and neck, liver or kidney cancer. The CDR3 is CASSFVDRGYGYTF. In DNA, the CDR3 is TGTGCCAGCAGCTTTGTGGACAGGGGCTATGGCTACACCTTC.